Listed here are 29 T cell receptor beta chains from one sample, sequenced in a study of molecular identifiers for immune sequencing clone quantification. TCRdb recomputed calls from the PCR reads with MiXCR, one row per CDR3 protein. The table includes just under 650,000 distinct CDR3 sequences, approximately 20% detected once. Sample: naive CD8+ T cells from blood, with Jurkat cell RNA spiked in. Documented subset: FACS-sorted CD8+CD4-CCR7+CD45RA+ naive T cells. The source is a human donor in good health. Some libraries in this study had Jurkat cell RNA spiked in.

This clonotype was observed at least ten times. The rearrangement uses TRBV4-1 and TRBJ2-7; D is possibly TRBD2 (6 bases). Trimming left V 5 bases short and J 3 bases short, with 14 bases between. The V gene's germline CDR1 is MGHRA and CDR2 YSYEKL. The CDR3 runs to 14 residues. Written as DNA, the CDR3 is TGCGCCAGCAGCGCTAGCGCGGGGAACTACGAGCAGTACTTC. Protein: CASSASAGNYEQYF.

In its sample, this clonotype was seen a few times. A much larger clone differs by one base, so this may be a read error. The chain links TRBV6-2 or TRBV6-3 to TRBJ2-6; D call uncertain. Germline lookup yields CDR1 MNHEY and CDR2 SVGEGT. Trimming left V 0 bases short and J 0 bases short, with 15 bases between. This CDR3 has 19 amino acids. In DNA form, the CDR3 reads TGTGCCAGCAGTTACTCCTCCGACCGAGGCCCCTCTGGGGCCAACGTCCTGACTTTC. Protein product: CASSYSSDRGPSGANVLTF.

This chain uses TRBV7-3 with TRBJ2-4; TRBD2 matches at 8 bases. The CDR3 spans 15 residues. Losses at the gene ends were 2 bases for V and 6 bases for J; bases not matched to a gene: 6. In germline, CDR1 is SGHTA, CDR2 FQGTGA. CDR3 nucleotides: TGTGCCAGCAGCTTAGGCGGGGGGCCTGGAAACATTCAGTACTTC. It codes for CASSLGGGPGNIQYF.

Ten or more counts support this clonotype. The chain uses TRBV4-1 and TRBJ2-4; D uncertain. Germline CDR1 and CDR2: MGHRA and YSYEKL. Trimming took 1 base from V and 2 from J, leaving 15 bases between them. This CDR3 contains 17 residues. As DNA, the CDR3 is TGCGCCAGCAGCCAAGGGGAAGTGGTGCTAACCAAAAACATTCAGTACTTC. It yields the protein CASSQGEVVLTKNIQYF.

This clonotype was picked up many times. The V call is TRBV7-6, the J call TRBJ2-1; 10 bases map to TRBD2. CDR1 SGHVS and CDR2 FNYEAQ come from the germline V gene. The CDR3 runs 15 residues. V gave up 5 bases and J gave up 4 bases; unmatched junction bases: 5. CDR3 DNA: TGTGCCAGCAGCACCATTAGCGGGGGGTACAATGAGCAGTTCTTC. Its protein product is CASSTISGGYNEQFF.

Details on this clonotype: The junction shows a germline mismatch at one end, possibly a read error. The J gene is TRBJ1-1, the V gene TRBV5-1; D is undetermined. Germline CDR1 SGHRS, CDR2 YFSETQ. CDR3 length: 17 residues. CDR3 sequence: CARSFLMVGLDVTEAFF. DNA for the CDR3: TGCGCCCGCAGCTTTTTAATGGTGGGCCTTGATGTCACTGAAGCTTTCTTT. The full variable domain, completed using reference TRBV5-1 and TRBJ1-1, is KAGVTQTPRYLIKTRGQQVTLSCSPISGHRSVSWYQQTPGQGLQFLFEYFSETQRNKGNFPGRFSGRQFSNSRSEMNVSTLELGDSALYLCARSFLMVGLDVTEAFFGQGTRLTVV.

This clonotype was seen at least ten times. The rearrangement links TRBV20-1 to TRBJ1-2; 10 positions match TRBD1. Germline V gene data show CDR1 as DFQATT and CDR2 as SNEGSKA (reference sequence). This CDR3 comprises 15 residues. The ends lost 0 bases at V and 7 bases at J; junction bases unmatched: 8. The CDR3 protein is CSARDQGQGWPGYTF. The CDR3 nucleotides are TGCAGTGCTAGAGATCAGGGACAGGGGTGGCCTGGCTACACCTTC.

This clonotype was observed many times. The V gene is TRBV7-9, the J gene TRBJ1-1, with D possibly matching TRBD1 (5 bases). The CDR3 runs to 15 residues. Trimming removed 5 bases at V and 1 base at J, with 14 bases between. Per the germline V gene, CDR1 is SEHNR and CDR2 is FQNEAQ (reference sequence). The CDR3 protein is CASSPIGHTNTEAFF. Here the CDR3 DNA reads TGTGCCAGCAGCCCTATTGGACATACGAACACTGAAGCTTTCTTT.

This chain uses TRBV21-1 with TRBJ2-3; the DNA was not compared with TRBD2, the D call given in the table. TRBV21-1 is given as a pseudogene. CDR3 length equals 20 residues. This chain's CDR3 is CASSAQVPQGEGASTNTQYF. The CDR3 DNA is TGTGCCAGCAGCGCCCAAGTCCCCCAAGGAGAGGGAGCCAGCACAAATACGCAGTATTTT.

This clonotype was found a few times. The CDR3 nucleotides are TGCGCCAGCAGCCAAGCGGCCCAGGGACAGACAAGATGCGAGCAGTACTTC. Its protein product is CASSQAAQGQTRCEQYF. This chain links TRBV4-3 with TRBJ2-7; 7 positions match TRBD1. V shed 1 base and J 6 bases; nucleotides not matched to a gene: 15. Germline CDR1 and CDR2: LGHNA and YSLEER. CDR3 length: 17 amino acids.

The genes are TRBV21-1 and TRBJ1-4. TRBV21-1 is a listed pseudogene. This CDR3 contains 13 residues. CDR3 amino acids: CASLRGQNEKLFF. The CDR3 coding sequence is TGTGCCAGCCTGCGGGGTCAGAATGAAAAACTGTTTTTT.

The chain carries TRBV20-1 and TRBJ2-1; D is possibly TRBD2 (6 bases). CDR3 size: 17 residues. V was pared by 1 base and J by 0 bases, with 16 bases between. CDR1 and CDR2 from the germline V gene are DFQATT and SNEGSKA (reference sequence). CDR3 nucleotides: TGCAGTGCTAGAGTGCTCATTGGGGGGAGCTCCTACAATGAGCAGTTCTTC. This encodes CSARVLIGGSSYNEQFF.

This rearrangement joins TRBV3-1 to TRBJ1-4; D gene uncertain. The germline CDR1 and CDR2 sequences are LGHDT and YNNKEL (reference sequence). The CDR3 length is 12 residues. The ends were cut back, 3 bases at V and 7 bases at J, with 6 bases in the middle. The CDR3 region has the DNA TGTGCCAGCAGCCATAAGGGTGAAAAACTGTTTTTT. It translates to CASSHKGEKLFF.

With respect to this clonotype: This may arise from a read error, as a much more abundant clone is one base away. V usage is TRBV20-1 and J usage is TRBJ2-7; the D gene is possibly TRBD2 (5 bases). CDR3 size: 13 residues. Germline V CDR1 and CDR2: DFQATT, SNEGSKA (reference sequence). The V end was cut by 1 base, the J end by 3 bases, with 10 bases between. The CDR3 DNA sequence: TGCAGTGCTAGAGCAGGACTTCGCTACGAGCAGTACTTC. Translating gives CSARAGLRYEQYF.

Details on this clonotype: At one end, the junction sequence differs from germline, possibly due to a read error. This chain uses TRBV6-2 or TRBV6-3 with TRBJ2-7, with no clear D. The CDR3 covers 11 residues. Looked up from germline, CDR1 is MNHEY and CDR2 is SVGEGT. CDR3 in amino acids: CASSYSGERYF. As DNA, the CDR3 is TGTGCCAGCAGTTACTCAGGCGAGCGGTACTTC.

This clonotype came up many times. The chain uses TRBV27 and TRBJ1-1; 8 nucleotides align to TRBD1. The germline V gene encodes CDR1 MNHEY and CDR2 SMNVEV (reference sequence). This CDR3 has 12 amino acids. Unmatched junction bases numbered 2, after V lost 3 bases and J lost 8 bases. Here the CDR3 DNA reads TGTGCCAGCAGTTTCGGGACAGGAGAAGCTTTCTTT. It translates to CASSFGTGEAFF.

This clonotype came up many times. The CDR3 DNA follows: TGTGCCAGCAGCCAGACCGACCCCGACCCTAATGAAAAACTGTTTTTT. As protein: CASSQTDPDPNEKLFF. V and J are TRBV7-9 and TRBJ1-4; D remains unclear. The CDR3 runs 16 residues. The V end was cut by 5 bases, the J end by 3 bases, with 16 bases between. CDR1 is SEHNR and CDR2 is FQNEAQ in the germline V gene (reference sequence).

In the case of this clonotype: This sequence may be a read error, since a much larger clone differs from it by one base. The CDR3 region has the DNA TGTGCCGGCAGCTCTACACAGGGGCTGAACACTGAAGCTTTCTTT. Translating gives CAGSSTQGLNTEAFF. The chain couples TRBV7-9 to TRBJ1-1, with TRBD1 matching 7 bases. Germline V lookup: CDR1 SEHNR, CDR2 FQNEAQ (reference sequence). This CDR3 is 15 amino acids long. Complete variable domain (other parts from reference TRBV7-9 and TRBJ1-1): DTGVSQNPRHKITKRGQNVTFRCDPISEHNRLYWYRQTLGQGPEFLTYFQNEAQLEKSRLLSDRFSAERPKGSFSTLEIQRTEQGDSAMYLCAGSSTQGLNTEAFFGQGTRLTVV.

The chain has TRBV9 and TRBJ1-6, with D possibly being TRBD1 (6 bases). In germline, CDR1 is SGDLS, CDR2 YYNGEE. This CDR3 has 17 residues. The V gene lost 0 bases and the J gene lost 10 bases, with 20 bases spanning the gap. CDR3 DNA: TGTGCCAGCAGCGTAGACCCGCCGGGGGCGCGGGGATCACCCCTCCACTTT. It codes for CASSVDPPGARGSPLHF.

This clonotype was counted ten times or more. The chain is built from TRBV13 and TRBJ2-5, with D possibly being TRBD1 (5 bases). Germline CDR1 PRHDT, CDR2 FYEKMQ (reference sequence). This CDR3 is built from 20 residues. V was cut by 6 bases and J by 2 bases, with 31 bases left in between. In DNA, the CDR3 is TGTGCCAGCAGAGAGCAGGGTGTGGGCGAGGTACCTGAATATCAAGAGACCCAGTACTTC. This translates into CASREQGVGEVPEYQETQYF. The full variable domain, its missing parts supplied by reference TRBV13 and TRBJ2-5, is AAGVIQSPRHLIKEKRETATLKCYPIPRHDTVYWYQQGPGQDPQFLISFYEKMQSDKGSIPDRFSAQQFSDYHSELNMSSLELGDSALYFCASREQGVGEVPEYQETQYFGPGTRLLVL.

This clonotype has at least ten counts. The chain links TRBV7-9 to TRBJ2-3, with 7 bases lining up with TRBD2. Germline trimming cut 4 bases from V and 4 bases from J; bases unmatched to any gene: 8. The CDR3 has 15 amino acids. The germline V gene encodes CDR1 SEHNR and CDR2 FQNEAQ (reference sequence). In DNA, the CDR3 is TGTGCCAGCAGCTCCGTTACGGGAGGACCAGATACGCAGTATTTT. It specifies CASSSVTGGPDTQYF. Full variable domain (missing parts from reference TRBV7-9 and TRBJ2-3): DTGVSQNPRHKITKRGQNVTFRCDPISEHNRLYWYRQTLGQGPEFLTYFQNEAQLEKSRLLSDRFSAERPKGSFSTLEIQRTEQGDSAMYLCASSSVTGGPDTQYFGPGTRLTVL.

At least ten counts were recorded for this clonotype. The CDR3 DNA reads as TGCGCCAGCAGCCAAACATCCGGGACGGCCTACGAGCAGTACTTC. Amino acids: CASSQTSGTAYEQYF. J is TRBJ2-7 and V is TRBV4-3, with D perhaps given as TRBD1 or TRBD2 (5 bases each). The ends were cut back, 2 bases at V and 2 bases at J, with 13 bases in the middle. The length of the CDR3 is 15 residues. Germline CDR1 reads LGHNA; CDR2 reads YSLEER.

Ten or more counts support this clonotype. This chain links TRBV20-1 with TRBJ2-7, with 7 positions matching TRBD1. The germline gives CDR1 DFQATT, CDR2 SNEGSKA (reference sequence). After removal of 0 bases from V and 5 bases from J, the junction contained 7 bases not matched to a gene. This CDR3 contains 14 residues. CDR3 in DNA: TGCAGTGCTAGAGATCTCATAGGGGGCCACGAGCAGTACTTC. Translation gives CSARDLIGGHEQYF.

This clonotype was observed at least ten times. The chain links TRBV7-6 to TRBJ1-5; D might be TRBD1 (6 bases). CDR1 is SGHVS and CDR2 is FNYEAQ in the germline V gene. The CDR3 extends over 14 amino acids. Trimming left V 5 bases short and J 4 bases short, with 12 bases between. In DNA form, the CDR3 reads TGTGCCAGCAGCACAGGGATGGGAAATCAGCCCCAGCATTTT. Residues: CASSTGMGNQPQHF.

This clonotype occurred many times. This sequence joins TRBV27 and TRBJ2-7; D might be TRBD1 or TRBD2, each matching 6 bases. V was shortened by 2 bases and J by 6 bases, with 11 bases between the two germline ends. Germline V CDR1 and CDR2: MNHEY, SMNVEV (reference sequence). There are 13 residues in the CDR3. The CDR3 loop reads CASSLRGGFEQYF. The CDR3 DNA reads TGTGCCAGCAGTTTACGAGGGGGGTTCGAGCAGTACTTC.

Only a few counts were recorded for this clonotype. This chain links TRBV30 with TRBJ2-1; no definite D call. Between the trimmed V and J ends, which lost 3 bases and 6 bases, there was a span of 15 bases. CDR3 length: 14 residues. Germline CDR1 reads GTSNPN; CDR2 reads SVGIG (reference sequence). CDR3 in DNA: TGTGCCTGGAGCCCGGGCTCTCAGGCCAATGAGCAGTTCTTC. It yields the protein CAWSPGSQANEQFF. The variable domain in full, completed from reference TRBV30 and TRBJ2-1, reads SQTIHQWPATLVQPVGSPLSLECTVEGTSNPNLYWYRQAAGRGLQLLFYSVGIGQISSEVPQNLSASRPQDRQFILSSKKLLLSDSGFYLCAWSPGSQANEQFFGPGTRLTVL.

This clonotype was picked up a small number of times. The chain uses TRBV9 and TRBJ2-2; 8 nucleotides agree with TRBD1. There are 16 residues in the CDR3. Trimming removed 5 bases from V and 3 bases from J; junction bases left unmatched: 9. The germline gives CDR1 SGDLS, CDR2 YYNGEE. This CDR3 reads CASRTTGQGYTGELFF. The CDR3 region has the DNA TGTGCCAGCAGGACCACAGGACAGGGTTACACCGGGGAGCTGTTTTTT.

This clonotype was observed many times. Its ends do not fully match the called genes, so a read error is possible. The chain has TRBV5-8 and TRBJ2-7; TRBD1 is a possible D gene (6 bases). Per germline, CDR1 SGHTS and CDR2 YDEGEE. The CDR3 has 9 residues. The CDR3 DNA is TGTGCCAGCAGCCCAGGGGACCCTTTC. It translates to CASSPGDPF.

On this clonotype: This could be a read error, since a much larger clone is one nucleotide away. The chain has TRBV19 and TRBJ1-1; 10 bases are shared with TRBD1. The CDR3 contains 15 residues. V was pared by 9 bases and J by 4 bases, with 11 bases of the junction left unmatched. Germline loops: CDR1 LNHDA, CDR2 SQIVND (reference sequence). The CDR3 is CARTISRTGGTEAFF. CDR3 nucleotides: TGTGCCAGAACCATCTCCCGGACAGGGGGCACTGAAGCTTTCTTT. Using reference TRBV19 and TRBJ1-1 for the parts outside the CDR3, the full variable domain is DGGITQSPKYLFRKEGQNVTLSCEQNLNHDAMYWYRQDPGQGLRLIYYSQIVNDFQKGDIAEGYSVSREKKESFPLTVTSAQKNPTAFYLCARTISRTGGTEAFFGQGTRLTVV.